The T cell receptor (beta chain) under discussion was sequenced for a study of T cell repertoires in cytomegalovirus infection. Overall study context: HLA-C-restricted CMV epitopes, recently identified, and well-studied HLA-B-restricted ones were used by the study. Matching HLA type and CMV infection were both indicated by public TCR beta signatures. Whole-study results and caveats: In two of eight donors, the top clonotype was HLA-C-restricted CMV-specific. Carriage of CMV together with the relevant HLA was identifiable through cumulative public TCR beta family frequency.

V was pared by 0 bases and J by 6 bases, with 5 bases of the junction left unmatched. The CDR3 spans 15 residues. CDR1 SGHTA and CDR2 FQGNSA come from the germline V gene. TCRdb reanalysed the reads using MiXCR and keeps one entry per CDR3 protein. The top ten clones hold roughly 15% of a sample with about 500,000 distinct CDR3 sequences, 30% to 40% of them seen once. This clonotype came up many times. Its antigen is not known. This chain links TRBV7-2 with TRBJ2-5, with 9 bases aligning to TRBD2. The material was cultured PBMCs, obtained from culture after CMV antigen stimulation. This TCR came from a human donor in good health (CMV status not recorded). Some clones in this sample may be carry-over from other donors' samples. In nucleotides, the CDR3 is TGTGCCAGCAGCTTAGCTGCGGGAGGGCCCCAGACCCAGTACTTC. The encoded protein is CASSLAAGGPQTQYF.